A single TCR beta chain is shown here with its context. The target antigen is unknown. Germline values: CDR1 SEHNR, CDR2 FQNEAQ (reference sequence). This CDR3 contains 15 residues. The V gene lost 2 bases and the J gene lost 10 bases, with 18 bases spanning the gap. Via MiXCR, TCRdb re-called the 5' RACE reads, giving one row per CDR3 protein. The sample yields under 650,000 distinct CDR3 sequences, under 20% seen once. This record belongs to a study of T-cell memory formation after mild COVID-19. Across the study: Clusters of TCRs were largely donor specific.

Study conclusions and caveats: The study detected some responding clones in pre-infection memory, suggesting cross-reactive memory joined. Day 15 to 85 contracting clones showed balanced CD4/CD8; later expanders leaned CD4+.

The V and J genes are TRBV7-9 and TRBJ2-1; D unresolved. This sequence originates from an adult woman who had mild COVID-19 (a few samples of this study predate the infection). Cell type and time point are not known. The sequenced sample consisted of PBMCs or a T cell subset sorted from them (not recorded which). CDR3 DNA: TGTGCCAGCAGCTTATTCACCCCGTGGCGACCGGAGCAGTTCTTC. It encodes CASSLFTPWRPEQFF. The entire variable domain, with the rest obtained from reference TRBV7-9 and TRBJ2-1, is as follows: DTGVSQNPRHKITKRGQNVTFRCDPISEHNRLYWYRQTLGQGPEFLTYFQNEAQLEKSRLLSDRFSAERPKGSFSTLEIQRTEQGDSAMYLCASSLFTPWRPEQFFGPGTRLTVL.